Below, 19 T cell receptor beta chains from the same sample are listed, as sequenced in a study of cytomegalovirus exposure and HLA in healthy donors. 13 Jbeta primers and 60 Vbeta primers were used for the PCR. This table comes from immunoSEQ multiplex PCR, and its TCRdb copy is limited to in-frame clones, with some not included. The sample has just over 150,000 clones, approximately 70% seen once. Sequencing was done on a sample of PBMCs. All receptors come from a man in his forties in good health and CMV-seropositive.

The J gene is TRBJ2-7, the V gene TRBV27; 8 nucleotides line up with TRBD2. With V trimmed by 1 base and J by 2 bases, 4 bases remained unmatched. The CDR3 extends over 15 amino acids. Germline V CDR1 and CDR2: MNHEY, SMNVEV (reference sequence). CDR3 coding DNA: TGTGCCAGCAGTTTATTCGCCGGGGGGGCCTACGAGCAGTACTTC. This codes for CASSLFAGGAYEQYF.

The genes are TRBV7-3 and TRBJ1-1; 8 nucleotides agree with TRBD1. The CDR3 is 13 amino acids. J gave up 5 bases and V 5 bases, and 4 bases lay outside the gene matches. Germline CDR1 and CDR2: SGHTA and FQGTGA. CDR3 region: CASSRTGMTEAFF. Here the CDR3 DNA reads TGTGCCAGCAGCCGGACAGGGATGACTGAAGCTTTCTTT.

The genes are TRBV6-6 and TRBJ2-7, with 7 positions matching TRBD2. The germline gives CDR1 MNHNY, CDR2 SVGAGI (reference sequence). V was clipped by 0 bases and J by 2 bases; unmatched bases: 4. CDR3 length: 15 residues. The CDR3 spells CASSYSLGGAYEQYF. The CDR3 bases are TGTGCCAGCAGTTACTCCCTGGGGGGGGCCTACGAGCAGTACTTC.

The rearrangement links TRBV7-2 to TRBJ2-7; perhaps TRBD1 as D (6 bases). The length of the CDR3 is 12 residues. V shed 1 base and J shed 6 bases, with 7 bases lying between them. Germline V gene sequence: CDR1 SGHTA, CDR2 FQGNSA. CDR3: CASSLDRVEQYF. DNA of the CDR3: TGTGCCAGCAGCTTAGACAGGGTCGAGCAGTACTTC.

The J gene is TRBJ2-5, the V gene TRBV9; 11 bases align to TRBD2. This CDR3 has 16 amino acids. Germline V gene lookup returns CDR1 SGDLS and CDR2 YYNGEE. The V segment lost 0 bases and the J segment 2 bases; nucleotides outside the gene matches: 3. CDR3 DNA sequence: TGTGCCAGCAGCGTAGGGACTAGCGGGCCTCAAGAGACCCAGTACTTC. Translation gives CASSVGTSGPQETQYF.

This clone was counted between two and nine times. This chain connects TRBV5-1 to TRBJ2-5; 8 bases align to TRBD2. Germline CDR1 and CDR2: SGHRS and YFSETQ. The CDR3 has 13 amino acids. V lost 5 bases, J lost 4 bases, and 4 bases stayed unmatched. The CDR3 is CASRPSGGETQYF. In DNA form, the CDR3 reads TGCGCCAGCAGACCCAGCGGGGGAGAGACCCAGTACTTC.

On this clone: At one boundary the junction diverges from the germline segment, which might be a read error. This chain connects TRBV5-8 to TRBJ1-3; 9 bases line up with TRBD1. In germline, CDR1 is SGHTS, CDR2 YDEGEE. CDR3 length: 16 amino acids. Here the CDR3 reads CASGFTGGLGGNTIYF. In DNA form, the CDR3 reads TGTGCCAGCGGCTTCACAGGGGGCCTGGGAGGAAACACCATATATTTT.

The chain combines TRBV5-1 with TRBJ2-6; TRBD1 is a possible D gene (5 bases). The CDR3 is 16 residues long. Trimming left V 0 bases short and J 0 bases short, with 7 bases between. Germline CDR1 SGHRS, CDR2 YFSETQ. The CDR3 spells CASSLAQGSGANVLTF. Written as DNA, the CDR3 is TGCGCCAGCAGCTTGGCCCAGGGCTCTGGGGCCAACGTCCTGACTTTC.

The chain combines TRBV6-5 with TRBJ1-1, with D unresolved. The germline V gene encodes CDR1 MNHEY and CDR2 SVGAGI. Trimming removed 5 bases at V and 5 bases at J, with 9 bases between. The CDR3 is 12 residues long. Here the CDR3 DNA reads TGTGCCAGCAGTGTAAGCGGGACTGAAGCTTTCTTT. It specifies CASSVSGTEAFF.

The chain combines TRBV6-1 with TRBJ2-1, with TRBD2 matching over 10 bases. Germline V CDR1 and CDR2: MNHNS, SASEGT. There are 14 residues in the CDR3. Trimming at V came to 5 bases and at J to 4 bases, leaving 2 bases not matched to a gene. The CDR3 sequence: CASSPSGGYNEQFF. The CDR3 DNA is TGTGCCAGCAGTCCTAGCGGGGGATACAATGAGCAGTTCTTC.

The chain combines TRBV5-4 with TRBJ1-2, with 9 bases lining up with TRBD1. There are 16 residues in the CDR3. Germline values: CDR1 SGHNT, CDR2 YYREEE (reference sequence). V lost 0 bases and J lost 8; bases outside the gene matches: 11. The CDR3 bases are TGTGCCAGCAGCTTGGCACTACAGGGGGCAGTGGAAGGCTACACCTTC. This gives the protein CASSLALQGAVEGYTF.

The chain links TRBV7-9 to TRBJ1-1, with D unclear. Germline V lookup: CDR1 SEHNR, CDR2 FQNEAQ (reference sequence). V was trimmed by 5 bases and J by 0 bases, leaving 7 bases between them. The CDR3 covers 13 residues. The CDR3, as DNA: TGTGCCAGCAGCCTGGAGATGAACACTGAAGCTTTCTTT. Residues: CASSLEMNTEAFF.

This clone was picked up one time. The CDR3 protein is CASSGRVDRGTEAFF. The DNA for the CDR3 is TGTGCCAGCAGCGGAAGAGTGGACAGGGGCACTGAAGCTTTCTTT. The chain combines TRBV9 with TRBJ1-1; 9 bases fit TRBD1. Trimming took 3 bases from V and 4 from J; bases not matched to a gene: 7. This CDR3 region has 15 residues. Germline V gene sequence: CDR1 SGDLS, CDR2 YYNGEE.

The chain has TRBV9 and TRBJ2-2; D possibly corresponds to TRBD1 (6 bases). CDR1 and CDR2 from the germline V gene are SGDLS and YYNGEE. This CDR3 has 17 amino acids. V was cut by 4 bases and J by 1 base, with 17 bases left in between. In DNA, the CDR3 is TGTGCCAGCAGCCCCCGGACAGCCCTCGAGAACACCGGGGAGCTGTTTTTT. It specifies CASSPRTALENTGELFF.

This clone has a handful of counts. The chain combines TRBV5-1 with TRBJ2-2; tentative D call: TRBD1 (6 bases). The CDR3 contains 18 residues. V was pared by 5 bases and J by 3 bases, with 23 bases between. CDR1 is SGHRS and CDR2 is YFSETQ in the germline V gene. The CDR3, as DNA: TGCGCCAGCAGTTCCCGAACGCTTGACAGGCAGCACACCGGGGAGCTGTTTTTT. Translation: CASSSRTLDRQHTGELFF.

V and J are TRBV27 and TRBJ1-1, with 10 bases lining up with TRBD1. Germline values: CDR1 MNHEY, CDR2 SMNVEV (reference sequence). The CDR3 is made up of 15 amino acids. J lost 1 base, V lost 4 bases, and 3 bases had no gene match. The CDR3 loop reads CASSSRQGANTEAFF. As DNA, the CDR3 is TGTGCCAGCAGTTCCCGACAGGGGGCGAACACTGAAGCTTTCTTT.

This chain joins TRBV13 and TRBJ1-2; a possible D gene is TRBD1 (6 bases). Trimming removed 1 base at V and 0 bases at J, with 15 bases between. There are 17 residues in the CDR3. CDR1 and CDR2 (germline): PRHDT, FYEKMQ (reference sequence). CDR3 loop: CASSLEGAGATNYGYTF. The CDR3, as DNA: TGTGCCAGCAGCTTAGAAGGAGCAGGGGCGACTAACTATGGCTACACCTTC.

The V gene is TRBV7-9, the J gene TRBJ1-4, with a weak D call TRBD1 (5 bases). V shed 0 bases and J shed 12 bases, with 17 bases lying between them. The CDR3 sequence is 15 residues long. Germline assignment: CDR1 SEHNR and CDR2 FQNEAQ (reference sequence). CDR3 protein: CASSLAQGVFDQLFF. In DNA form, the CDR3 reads TGTGCCAGCAGCTTAGCGCAGGGCGTCTTCGACCAACTGTTTTTT. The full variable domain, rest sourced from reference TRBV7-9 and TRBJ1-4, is DTGVSQNPRHKITKRGQNVTFRCDPISEHNRLYWYRQTLGQGPEFLTYFQNEAQLEKSRLLSDRFSAERPKGSFSTLEIQRTEQGDSAMYLCASSLAQGVFDQLFFGSGTQLSVL.

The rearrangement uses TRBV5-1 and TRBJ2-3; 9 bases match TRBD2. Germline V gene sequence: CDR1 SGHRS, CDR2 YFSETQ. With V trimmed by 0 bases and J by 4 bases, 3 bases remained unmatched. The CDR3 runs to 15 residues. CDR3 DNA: TGCGCCAGCAGCTTGGCTGGCGGGGGGGCAGATACGCAGTATTTT. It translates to CASSLAGGGADTQYF.